This TCR beta chain was retrieved from a study of blood T cell repertoires in COVID-19. The CDR3 covers 14 residues. Germline-derived CDR1 and CDR2 are SEHNR and FQNEAQ (reference sequence). Losses at the gene ends were 11 bases for V and 6 bases for J; bases not matched to a gene: 8. Using immunoSEQ multiplex PCR, the repertoire was profiled, and TCRdb retains in-frame clones only, with some absent. The profile shows about 210,000 clones, around 90% of them singletons. This clone was picked up a small number of times. This clonotype originated in a man aged 18-30 years with acute COVID-19. Sequenced input: PBMCs or T cells enriched from blood (not recorded which). V gene TRBV7-9 combines with J gene TRBJ2-2, with 11 bases lining up with TRBD2. CDR3 nucleotides: TGTGCCTCTACTAGCGGGAGTCCGTCCGGGGAGCTGTTTTTT. It codes for CASTSGSPSGELFF.